The entry below describes one T cell receptor beta chain. Its matching antigen is unknown. Unique molecular identifiers tagged individual cDNA molecules. TCRdb re-called the 5' RACE reads through MiXCR, storing one row per CDR3 protein. This table holds 80,000 to 95,000 distinct CDR3 sequences, roughly 17% found once. The data stem from a study of early T cells in non-severe SARS-CoV-2 infection. About the research overall: Sequencing of bulk RNA from unsorted whole blood was done, without chain pairing.

The CDR3 has 19 residues. Trimming cost V 0 bases and J 5 bases, with 23 bases left between them. Germline values: CDR1 LGHDT, CDR2 YNNKEL (reference sequence). Study-level findings and limits: Reliance on VDJdb matching favored anti-spike CD8 responses; private and CD4 specificities were missed.

The receptor's source is an adult who was a healthcare worker with PCR-confirmed SARS-CoV-2 infection or an uninfected control (not recorded which). Specimen: whole blood, collected at baseline. The rearrangement joins TRBV3-1 to TRBJ2-1, with D possibly being TRBD2 (6 bases). The CDR3 reads CASSQDRAGLAITNNEQFF. The CDR3 DNA reads TGTGCCAGCAGCCAAGATCGGGCGGGGTTGGCGATAACTAACAATGAGCAGTTCTTC.